Included here is one T cell receptor (beta chain) sequence, with context. Its antigen is still unknown. The entry originates in a study of blood T cells in healthy people across ages. Losses at the gene ends were 1 base for V and 6 bases for J; bases not matched to a gene: 4. This CDR3 is built from 15 residues. Germline assignment: CDR1 KGHSH and CDR2 LQKENI. With a J-beta primer mix and a sample-barcoded 5' primer, a second PCR ran about 7 to 12 cycles. A tag from a template-switch adaptor with 12 random nucleotides marked each cDNA molecule. Each sample provided no less than 2.5 million CDR3-containing paired-end reads. TCRdb recomputed calls from the 5' RACE reads with MiXCR, one row per CDR3 protein. The table lists about 570,000 distinct CDR3 sequences, 25% to 30% of them singletons. General observations from the study: Investigators viewed diversity estimates from one million T cells as underestimates, the study reported.

The sequencing input was blood. This clonotype originated in a woman aged 70 to 79 in good health. The rearrangement uses TRBV18 and TRBJ2-4, with 9 bases lining up with TRBD1. The chain's CDR3 is CASSPRDRDTNIQYF. CDR3 bases: TGTGCCAGCTCACCACGGGACAGGGATACAAACATTCAGTACTTC.